Each of the 32 T cell receptor beta chains below was sequenced from the same sample in a study of T-cell reconstitution after alpha-beta-depleted transplantation in children. Unique molecular identifiers were used to barcode this TCRbeta library. MiXCR, applied by TCRdb to the PCR reads, yields one record per CDR3 protein. The sample has around 200,000 distinct CDR3 sequences, around 7.7% seen once; the top ten hold roughly 35%. Sample: PBMCs, mostly from graft donor cells, taken 360 days after TCRalphabeta/CD19-depleted stem cell transplant. Every receptor here comes from a male patient aged 2-15 years who had a stem cell transplant for acute myeloid leukemia, so the T cells may come from the graft donor.

This clonotype turned up a few times. The rearrangement joins TRBV3-1 to TRBJ2-5; 7 nucleotides line up with TRBD1. Per germline, CDR1 LGHDT and CDR2 YNNKEL (reference sequence). The CDR3 has 15 residues. With V trimmed by 5 bases and J by 2 bases, 8 bases remained unmatched. In DNA form, the CDR3 reads TGTGCCAGCAGCGACGGGACAGCAAGTCAAGAGACCCAGTACTTC. It yields the protein CASSDGTASQETQYF.

This clonotype was counted many times. DNA of the CDR3: TGTGCCAGCAGTTTAAGTGGACAGGGGGCGTACGAGCAGTACGTC. Protein: CASSLSGQGAYEQYV. The V gene is TRBV12-3 or TRBV12-4, the J gene TRBJ2-7; 11 nucleotides agree with TRBD1. The J segment lost 4 bases and the V segment lost 2 bases, leaving 4 bases of the junction unmatched. The CDR3 runs 15 residues.

This clonotype came up many times. CDR3 sequence (DNA): TGTGCCAGCAGCTTAGATCGAGGGCTGAGGGAGACCCAGTACTTC. This sequence encodes CASSLDRGLRETQYF. The chain carries TRBV7-9 and TRBJ2-5, with D perhaps matching TRBD2 (5 bases). V gave up 1 base and J gave up 5 bases, with 14 bases separating them. The germline gives CDR1 SEHNR, CDR2 FQNEAQ (reference sequence). The CDR3 covers 15 residues.

This clonotype was detected ten times or more. The gene calls are TRBV12-3 or TRBV12-4 and TRBJ1-5; tentative D call: TRBD1 (5 bases). The CDR3 sequence is 13 residues long. Deletions cut 4 bases from V and 2 bases from J, with 6 bases between. CDR3 in amino acids: CASSSGGNQPQHF. The CDR3, as DNA: TGTGCCAGCAGTTCGGGGGGCAATCAGCCCCAGCATTTT.

This clonotype appeared many times. The chain recombines TRBV7-3 with TRBJ2-2; no reliable D call. The CDR3 runs to 15 residues. With 2 bases removed from V and 6 bases from J, the gap between germline ends came to 13 bases. CDR1 and CDR2 from the germline V gene are SGHTA and FQGTGA. CDR3 amino acids: CASSLGSERPGELFF. CDR3 DNA: TGTGCCAGCAGCTTAGGGTCAGAACGACCCGGGGAGCTGTTTTTT.

The chain couples TRBV9 to TRBJ1-3; D is ambiguous. V dropped 4 bases and J dropped 0 bases, with 14 bases sitting between them. CDR3 length: 16 residues. Looked up from germline, CDR1 is SGDLS and CDR2 is YYNGEE. This chain's CDR3 is CASSSDGLRSGNTIYF. In DNA, the CDR3 is TGTGCCAGCAGCTCCGACGGACTGCGCTCTGGAAACACCATATATTTT.

The chain couples TRBV11-2 to TRBJ2-2; D unclear. The germline gives CDR1 SGHAT, CDR2 FQNNGV. This CDR3 contains 14 residues. V was trimmed by 6 bases and J by 0 bases, leaving 8 bases between them. CDR3 DNA: TGTGCCAGCAGTCGCGAACCGAACACCGGGGAGCTGTTTTTT. This translates into CASSREPNTGELFF.

This rearrangement joins TRBV19 to TRBJ1-5, with a tentative D call TRBD1 (5 bases). From germline, CDR1 is LNHDA and CDR2 SQIVND (reference sequence). The V end was cut by 4 bases, the J end by 7 bases, with 11 bases between. This CDR3 has 13 residues. The CDR3 coding sequence is TGTGCCAGTAGTACGGACACCCTCCAGCCCCAGCATTTT. Translating gives CASSTDTLQPQHF. The whole variable domain, remainder taken from reference TRBV19 and TRBJ1-5, is DGGITQSPKYLFRKEGQNVTLSCEQNLNHDAMYWYRQDPGQGLRLIYYSQIVNDFQKGDIAEGYSVSREKKESFPLTVTSAQKNPTAFYLCASSTDTLQPQHFGDGTRLSIL.

The chain joins TRBV6-5 to TRBJ2-6; unclear D gene. In germline, CDR1 is MNHEY, CDR2 SVGAGI. The V end was cut by 2 bases, the J end by 3 bases, with 11 bases between. This CDR3 is 16 amino acids long. CDR3 sequence: CASSYIGALGANVLTF. The CDR3 DNA is TGTGCCAGCAGTTACATAGGAGCGCTTGGGGCCAACGTCCTGACTTTC.

The chain couples TRBV4-3 to TRBJ2-7; D gene unclear. Trimming left V 0 bases short and J 0 bases short, with 9 bases between. The germline V gene has CDR1 LGHNA and CDR2 YSLEER. The CDR3 sequence is 15 residues long. CDR3 DNA sequence: TGCGCCAGCAGCCAAGATCGCCCCGGCTCCTACGAGCAGTACTTC. It specifies CASSQDRPGSYEQYF.

This clonotype was observed a handful of times. The chain employs TRBV6-2 or TRBV6-3 and TRBJ2-7; D unresolved. The CDR3 extends over 13 amino acids. Germline V lookup: CDR1 MNHEY, CDR2 SVGEGT. Trimming cost V 2 bases and J 6 bases, with 11 bases left between them. DNA of the CDR3: TGTGCCAGCAGTTACGGGATCCTCTCCGAGCAGTACTTC. Translated, it gives CASSYGILSEQYF.

The chain is built from TRBV10-2 and TRBJ1-2, with D possibly being TRBD1 (5 bases). Germline CDR1 WSHSY, CDR2 SAAADI. The CDR3 is 11 residues long. V was pared by 8 bases and J by 8 bases, with 12 bases between. CDR3 sequence reads: CASRRGGGYTF. The CDR3 region has the DNA TGCGCCAGCCGACGGGGCGGCGGCTACACCTTC.

The chain joins TRBV5-4 to TRBJ2-3; D is possibly TRBD2 (6 bases). The V end was cut by 7 bases, the J end by 6 bases, with 18 bases between. The CDR3 covers 14 residues. Germline values: CDR1 SGHNT, CDR2 YYREEE (reference sequence). CDR3 nucleotide sequence: TGTGCCAGCGACGGCAGGGAGGCTAGGGATACGCAGTATTTT. This translates into CASDGREARDTQYF.

This clonotype was seen more than once but under ten times. The chain has TRBV12-5 and TRBJ1-5; D is undetermined. The CDR3 has 15 amino acids. Germline V CDR1 and CDR2: LGHNT, FRNRAP. V was pared by 4 bases and J by 0 bases, with 10 bases between. This chain's CDR3 is CASGSGQHSNQPQHF. The CDR3 region has the DNA TGTGCTAGTGGTTCCGGGCAGCATAGCAATCAGCCCCAGCATTTT.

The table lists this clonotype with many counts. The genes are TRBV7-9 and TRBJ2-7, with D perhaps TRBD2 (6 bases). V shed 5 bases and J shed 2 bases, with 10 bases lying between them. This CDR3 has 13 residues. CDR1 SEHNR and CDR2 FQNEAQ come from the germline V gene (reference sequence). The CDR3 reads CASSPREAYEQYV. The CDR3 DNA follows: TGTGCCAGCAGCCCGAGGGAGGCCTACGAGCAGTACGTC.

This clonotype has ten or more counts. The CDR3 protein is CASSLPGLMQYF. The CDR3 DNA follows: TGTGCCAGCAGCCTACCGGGACTTATGCAGTATTTT. The chain joins TRBV3-1 to TRBJ2-3; D is possibly TRBD2 (6 bases). V lost 4 bases, J lost 11 bases, and 13 bases lay in between. Germline CDR1 is LGHDT and CDR2 is YNNKEL (reference sequence). This CDR3 is 12 amino acids long.

The chain is built from TRBV5-1 and TRBJ2-3; the D is unclear. The CDR3 extends over 11 amino acids. Germline V lookup: CDR1 SGHRS, CDR2 YFSETQ. V was trimmed by 6 bases and J by 5 bases, leaving 7 bases between them. The CDR3 sequence is CASTREDTQYF. CDR3 nucleotide sequence: TGCGCCAGCACTCGCGAAGATACGCAGTATTTT.

The chain recombines TRBV7-2 with TRBJ2-7, with unresolved D. The germline V gene has CDR1 SGHTA and CDR2 FQGNSA. Trimming left V 4 bases short and J 9 bases short, with 19 bases between. This CDR3 has 14 amino acids. DNA for the CDR3: TGTGCCAGCAGCTCTCGGGCCACCTTACTCCGGCAGTACTTC. Amino acids: CASSSRATLLRQYF.

A single count supports this clonotype. CDR3 coding DNA: TGTGCCTGGAACACTTTCGGGAGCCTGGATTCACCCCTCCACTTT. It encodes CAWNTFGSLDSPLHF. The rearrangement uses TRBV30 and TRBJ1-6, with no clear D. With 4 bases removed from V and 8 bases from J, the gap between germline ends came to 18 bases. Germline assignment: CDR1 GTSNPN and CDR2 SVGIG (reference sequence). CDR3 length: 15 residues.

This clonotype was seen ten or more times. The chain has TRBV5-5 and TRBJ2-3; maybe TRBD2 (6 bases). The V gene's germline CDR1 is SGHKS and CDR2 YYEKEE (reference sequence). The CDR3 spans 14 residues. The V end lost 5 bases, the J end lost 6 bases, and 16 bases lay between the germline ends. CDR3 in DNA: TGTGCCAGCAGTCAAGCGGGCACTACCGATACGCAGTATTTT. The encoded protein is CASSQAGTTDTQYF.

This clonotype was seen ten or more times. The chain is built from TRBV7-9 and TRBJ2-1; D may be TRBD2 (5 bases). Trimming pared 1 base from V and 10 bases from J, leaving 11 bases between. The CDR3 contains 13 residues. The germline CDR1 and CDR2 sequences are SEHNR and FQNEAQ (reference sequence). The CDR3 DNA follows: TGTGCCAGCAGCTTAGACGGGAAGCGGGAGCAGTTCTTC. This translates into CASSLDGKREQFF.

A note on this clonotype: A much larger clone differs by one base, so this may be a read error. The J gene is TRBJ2-5, the V gene TRBV29-1; 8 bases align to TRBD2. Germline V CDR1 and CDR2: SQVTM, ANQGSEA. CDR3 length equals 13 residues. Trimming cost V 4 bases and J 6 bases; bases outside gene matches: 7. CDR3 region: CSVGTRGGKTQYF. Written as DNA, the CDR3 is TGCAGCGTTGGGACCCGGGGGGGAAAGACCCAGTACTTC.

This clonotype was detected ten times or more. V usage is TRBV13 and J usage is TRBJ2-1, with D unresolved. Looked up from germline, CDR1 is PRHDT and CDR2 is FYEKMQ (reference sequence). Trimming shortened V by 0 bases and J by 8 bases, and 14 bases separated the two germline ends. The CDR3 is 15 amino acids. The CDR3 region has the DNA TGTGCCAGCAGCTTAGGCCGACTCCTTTTGGATGAGCAGTTCTTC. Translation: CASSLGRLLLDEQFF.

The sample holds a few counts of this clonotype. The chain recombines TRBV25-1 with TRBJ1-6, with D hard to call. The germline V and J ends were trimmed by 4 bases and 10 bases, with 17 bases remaining between them. The CDR3 has 15 amino acids. Germline lookup yields CDR1 MGHDK and CDR2 SYGVNS. CDR3 sequence reads: CASSGGWVSGSPLHF. Here the CDR3 DNA reads TGTGCCAGCAGTGGGGGATGGGTCTCGGGATCACCCCTCCACTTT.

This clonotype was counted at least ten times. V gene TRBV19 combines with J gene TRBJ1-1; D remains unclear. This CDR3 comprises 12 residues. Trimming took off 11 bases at V and 5 bases at J, with 15 bases between the two ends. Germline CDR1 is LNHDA and CDR2 is SQIVND (reference sequence). CDR3 DNA sequence: TGTGCCGTTTCCCGGACTGGGACTGAAGCTTTCTTT. Protein product: CAVSRTGTEAFF.

This clonotype has just a few counts. The rearrangement joins TRBV6-2 or TRBV6-3 to TRBJ2-3; 16 bases map to TRBD2. The V gene's germline CDR1 is MNHEY and CDR2 SVGEGT. The CDR3 spans 17 residues. With 6 bases clipped from V and 5 bases from J, the junction kept 8 bases outside the gene matches. The CDR3 reads CASSPGLAGGARDTQYF. Written as DNA, the CDR3 is TGTGCCAGCAGCCCGGGACTAGCGGGGGGGGCTCGAGATACGCAGTATTTT.

The genes are TRBV13 and TRBJ1-2; no definite D call. The V gene's germline CDR1 is PRHDT and CDR2 FYEKMQ (reference sequence). The CDR3 extends over 12 amino acids. The ends were cut back, 0 bases at V and 7 bases at J, with 6 bases in the middle. The chain's CDR3 is CASSLGGPGYTF. The CDR3 coding sequence is TGTGCCAGCAGCTTAGGAGGGCCTGGCTACACCTTC.

This clonotype occurred many times. The chain uses TRBV29-1 and TRBJ1-2; D ambiguous. V was trimmed by 6 bases and J by 6 bases, leaving 11 bases between them. There are 11 residues in the CDR3. Germline CDR1 is SQVTM and CDR2 is ANQGSEA. The CDR3 reads CSVERVNGYTF. The CDR3 DNA reads TGCAGCGTGGAGAGGGTAAATGGCTACACCTTC.

CDR3 residues: CASSLTRDQPQHF. The DNA for the CDR3 is TGTGCCAGCAGCTTGACGAGGGATCAGCCCCAGCATTTT. J is TRBJ1-5 and V is TRBV5-8; no reliable D call. CDR3 length: 13 residues. Trimming cost V 1 base and J 5 bases, with 7 bases left between them. Germline CDR1 is SGHTS and CDR2 is YDEGEE.

This clonotype has a handful of counts. V and J are TRBV12-3 or TRBV12-4 and TRBJ2-1; 9 positions match TRBD2. V was pared by 3 bases and J by 6 bases, with 3 bases of the junction left unmatched. CDR3 length equals 14 residues. CDR3 DNA sequence: TGTGCCAGCAGTTTCGGGACTAGCCTCAATGAGCAGTTCTTC. This gives the protein CASSFGTSLNEQFF.

This clonotype was detected a few times. CDR3 nucleotides: TGCAGTGCCTGTGTCAGCGCCTCGTGCGAGACCCAGTACTTC. This sequence encodes CSACVSASCETQYF. V and J are TRBV20-1 and TRBJ2-5; D is undetermined. This CDR3 contains 14 residues. Germline assignment: CDR1 DFQATT and CDR2 SNEGSKA (reference sequence). Trimming shortened V by 6 bases and J by 5 bases, and 19 bases separated the two germline ends.

This chain links TRBV27 with TRBJ1-6; a weak D match, TRBD1 (5 bases). Looked up from germline, CDR1 is MNHEY and CDR2 is SMNVEV (reference sequence). V lost 8 bases to trimming and J lost 0 bases, with 14 bases between them. CDR3 size: 16 residues. CDR3 loop: CASRQRTGSYNSPLHF. The CDR3 DNA reads TGTGCCAGCCGACAGAGGACGGGCTCCTATAATTCACCCCTCCACTTT.